This T cell receptor (beta chain) appears in the sequencing data of a study of identical twins. General observations from the study: The study found weaker excess twin sharing in beta out-of-frame sequences. Out-of-frame alpha sequences common to twins were enriched for low generation probability.

This clonotype was counted between two and nine times. Its antigen is not identified. This CDR3 contains 14 residues. J gave up 9 bases and V 5 bases, and 9 bases lay outside the gene matches. CDR1 is SGHTA, CDR2 FQGNSA, per germline. One entry per CDR3 protein, called by TCRdb with MiXCR from the 5' RACE reads. The sample includes some 1,700,000 distinct CDR3 sequences, roughly a third of them seen just once. The origin of this receptor is a newborn girl in good health. The V call is TRBV7-2, the J call TRBJ2-4; 8 nucleotides line up with TRBD1. Sequenced input: cord blood. CDR3 region: CASSGTGSWGIQYF. For the CDR3, the DNA is TGTGCCAGCAGCGGGACAGGCAGTTGGGGCATTCAGTACTTC.